This paragraph covers one TCR beta chain sequence. Its antigen is unknown. Within one base of it there is no much larger clone, and no base qualities were kept. The germline V gene provides CDR1 SGHVS and CDR2 FNYEAQ. The CDR3 measures 13 amino acids from cysteine to phenylalanine. Only CDR3 DNA is held: 39 bases, read in frame from base 1. Between the V and J ends, shortened by 5 bases and 4 bases respectively, the junction contains 9 bases. This record comes from a study of OX40 agonist ivuxolimab in advanced cancers. About the investigation overall: Ivuxolimab, which targeted the costimulatory receptor OX40 (CD134), was an agonistic, fully human IgG2 monoclonal antibody. In the dose-escalation cohort, approximately 80% of patients were male, and the mean age was 60 years with a range of about 23 to 79. The paper covers the monotherapy dose-escalation part of the phase I ivuxolimab trial, which included N of about 50 patients. Of the roughly 51 patients in dose escalation, about 20 had hepatocellular carcinoma, some 15 had melanoma, 9 had renal cell carcinoma and 9 had head and neck cancer. Patients were allowed to have had prior anti-PD-1, anti-PD-L1 or anti-CTLA-4 therapy, and 30% to 40% of the dose-escalation patients had previously received checkpoint inhibitors. Partial responses occurred in three dose-escalation patients: two with cutaneous melanoma and one with hepatocellular carcinoma. Intravenous ivuxolimab was administered to patients every 2 weeks at six dose levels: 0.01, 0.1, 0.3, 1.5, 3 and 10 mg/kg. Peripheral TCRbeta sequencing aimed to test whether ivuxolimab altered TCR sequence diversity and caused clonal T-cell expansion.

Genomic DNA was extracted from sorted cells for sequencing of the TCRbeta CDR3 region. The immunoSEQ Assay was used for sequencing of TCRbeta CDR3 regions. This immuneACCESS table, as held by TCRdb, lists in-frame sequences with V and J called but not all clones. Of the missing ones, under half trace to an unresolved V gene in checked studies; the others have no known cause. The sample profile shows about 77,000 clones; 85% to 95% of them were found once. The ten most abundant clones make up around 0.3% of the sample. Patients with a history of autoimmune disease or receiving systemic immunosuppression were excluded from the trial. In every dose cohort, peripheral blood was drawn for TCR sequencing at baseline, cycle 4 day 1, and cycle 7 day 1. The samples were drawn from a first-in-human, open-label, multicenter phase I dose-escalation trial of ivuxolimab. Adults with locally advanced or metastatic melanoma, renal cell carcinoma, hepatocellular carcinoma or head and neck squamous cell carcinoma were enrolled in the trial. Before TCR sequencing, CD4+ T cells and CD8+ T cells from peripheral blood were sorted into separate populations.

Study-wide findings and limitations: Partial responders in the 0.1-3.0 mg/kg groups had among the lowest normalized peripheral clonal expansion, especially among CD8+ T cells. The antigen specificity of the clonally expanded peripheral T cells was not determined. Clonal expansion of both CD4+ and CD8+ blood T cells was observed from baseline to week 6 at doses 0.1 to 3.0 mg/kg. Low levels of normalized T-cell clonal expansion were also shown by some nonresponding patients. On average, CD8+ T cells showed more expanded clones than CD4+ T cells after ivuxolimab.

Source: CD4+ or CD8+ T cells sorted from blood, taken in a trial of the OX40 agonist ivuxolimab. This sequence uses TRBV7-6 and TRBJ2-1, with the D gene uncertain. The source is an adult with an advanced solid tumor such as melanoma, head and neck, liver or kidney cancer. This receptor has the CDR3 CASSVTSYNEQFF. The DNA reads TGTGCCAGCAGCGTGACAAGTTACAATGAGCAGTTCTTC.